This TCR beta chain was observed in a study of post-analysis software for immune sequencing data. The authors incorporated unique molecular identifiers into the TCR beta cDNA libraries. Input amounts of roughly 0.85 to 10 million T cells were used. These gave approximately 500,000 cDNA molecules, so each molecule approximated one T cell. MiXCR, applied by TCRdb to the PCR reads, yields one record per CDR3 protein. This table has about 430,000 distinct CDR3 sequences, over 30% appearing once. General study findings and limits: For normalized Chao1 diversity, multiple sclerosis patients scored significantly lower than controls did. Five or six TRBV segments were more frequent in patients than controls; TRBV5-6, TRBV5-1 and TRBV20-1 belonged to this group. Analysis by F measure revealed that same-batch samples clustered strongly together.

V dropped 0 bases and J dropped 10; count of bases not matched to a gene: 9. The V gene's germline CDR1 is SGHDN and CDR2 FVKESK. This CDR3 is built from 16 residues. As for this clonotype: The antigen is unknown.

The gene calls are TRBV14 and TRBJ2-1; 10 nucleotides line up with TRBD2. The clonotype comes from a girl aged 2 to 10 with multiple sclerosis. Sequencing used blood. CDR3 amino acids: CASSQDWTSGRVEQFF. The CDR3 nucleotides read TGTGCCAGCAGCCAAGATTGGACTAGCGGACGAGTGGAGCAGTTCTTC.